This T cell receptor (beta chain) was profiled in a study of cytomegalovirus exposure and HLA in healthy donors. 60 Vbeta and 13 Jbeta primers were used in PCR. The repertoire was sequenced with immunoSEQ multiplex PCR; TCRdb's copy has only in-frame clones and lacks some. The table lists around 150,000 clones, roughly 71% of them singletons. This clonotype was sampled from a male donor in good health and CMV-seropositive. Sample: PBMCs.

For the CDR3, the DNA is TGCGCCAGCAGGAGCGGAGCGGGCCTCACAGATACGCAGTATTTT. Residues: CASRSGAGLTDTQYF. The chain uses TRBV23-1 and TRBJ2-3; tentative D call: TRBD2 (6 bases). TRBV23-1 is reported as an ORF; its role is uncertain. This CDR3 comprises 15 residues. The V end lost 6 bases, the J end lost 2 bases, and 15 bases lay between the germline ends.